The text below deals with one T cell receptor (beta chain). Its antigen is undetermined. Repertoires were generated with immunoSEQ multiplex PCR, while TCRdb's copy carries only in-frame clones and drops some. The data hold 100,000 to 150,000 clones, with about nine tenths observed a single time. This record comes from a study of T cell responses to AZD1222 COVID-19 vaccine. The study, taken as a whole, reports: Variant regions that are unmutated are reportedly the target of nearly half of spike-specific TCRs.

Sample: peripheral blood, taken on day 0 of AZD1222 vaccination. The clonotype was recovered from an adult in good health.

CDR3 bases: TGTGCCAGCAGCTTAGTCCAGGGACAAGAGACCCAGTACTTC. Its protein product is CASSLVQGQETQYF. The rearrangement joins TRBV7-2 to TRBJ2-5, with TRBD1 as a possible D gene (5 bases). The germline CDR1 and CDR2 sequences are SGHTA and FQGNSA. The CDR3 sequence is 14 residues long. Between the trimmed V and J ends, which lost 1 base and 2 bases, there was a span of 8 bases. Together with reference TRBV7-2 and TRBJ2-5, the CDR3 gives the full variable domain: GAGVSQSPSNKVTEKGKDVELRCDPISGHTALYWYRQSLGQGLEFLIYFQGNSAPDKSGLPSDRFSAERTGGSVSTLTIQRTQQEDSAVYLCASSLVQGQETQYFGPGTRLLVL.